This T cell receptor (beta chain) is from a study of shared clonotypes between healthy human individuals. Whole-study findings and limits: Non-shared clonotypes had lower generation probabilities than those shared by all four donors.

As regards this clone: Its target is unknown.

The assay was immunoSEQ multiplex PCR, and TCRdb's table has in-frame clones only and misses some. This sample has 650,000 to 750,000 clones, with about two thirds found just once. Donors comprised only Caucasian adults living in Nashville, Tennessee. A CD45RA-negative memory subset and a CD45RA+ naive subset were separated from the CD4+ cells. Germline V gene sequence: CDR1 MGHDK, CDR2 SYGVNS. CDR3 length equals 16 residues. V lost 3 bases and J lost 7, with 19 bases in between. The sequenced sample consisted of memory CD4+ T cells sorted from blood. Subset indicated: CD45RA-negative fraction. The sequence derives from a woman under 40 in good health. The chain employs TRBV25-1 and TRBJ2-1; D not certain. The CDR3: CASSDPNVISNNEQFF. CDR3 coding DNA: TGTGCCAGCAGTGATCCAAACGTAATCAGTAATAATGAGCAGTTCTTC.